This TCR beta chain derives from a study of T cell responses to AZD1222 COVID-19 vaccine. General study results and limits: CD4 TCRs covered the whole spike, strongest at regions 160-218 and 743-854. Donors, mostly white British, included more females; clonal diversity was possibly underestimated. Just a handful of AZD1222 recipients tested seropositive at baseline.

Some clones are missing from TCRdb's copy, which holds only in-frame ones; the method was immunoSEQ multiplex PCR. The sample includes about 120,000 clones, around 84% of them seen just once. Comments on this clone: Its cognate antigen is unknown.

Between the trimmed V and J ends, which lost 4 bases and 10 bases, there was a span of 13 bases. The CDR3 consists of 12 residues. Germline CDR1 and CDR2: LGHDT and YNNKEL (reference sequence). Specimen: peripheral blood, collected 28 days after the second AZD1222 dose. This TCR was sampled from an adult who received the AZD1222 COVID-19 vaccine. This sequence joins TRBV3-1 (or the pseudogene TRBV3-2) and TRBJ1-2; the D is unclear. CDR3 in amino acids: CASSLGRRNYTF. CDR3 in DNA: TGTGCCAGCAGCCTTGGGAGACGGAACTACACCTTC.